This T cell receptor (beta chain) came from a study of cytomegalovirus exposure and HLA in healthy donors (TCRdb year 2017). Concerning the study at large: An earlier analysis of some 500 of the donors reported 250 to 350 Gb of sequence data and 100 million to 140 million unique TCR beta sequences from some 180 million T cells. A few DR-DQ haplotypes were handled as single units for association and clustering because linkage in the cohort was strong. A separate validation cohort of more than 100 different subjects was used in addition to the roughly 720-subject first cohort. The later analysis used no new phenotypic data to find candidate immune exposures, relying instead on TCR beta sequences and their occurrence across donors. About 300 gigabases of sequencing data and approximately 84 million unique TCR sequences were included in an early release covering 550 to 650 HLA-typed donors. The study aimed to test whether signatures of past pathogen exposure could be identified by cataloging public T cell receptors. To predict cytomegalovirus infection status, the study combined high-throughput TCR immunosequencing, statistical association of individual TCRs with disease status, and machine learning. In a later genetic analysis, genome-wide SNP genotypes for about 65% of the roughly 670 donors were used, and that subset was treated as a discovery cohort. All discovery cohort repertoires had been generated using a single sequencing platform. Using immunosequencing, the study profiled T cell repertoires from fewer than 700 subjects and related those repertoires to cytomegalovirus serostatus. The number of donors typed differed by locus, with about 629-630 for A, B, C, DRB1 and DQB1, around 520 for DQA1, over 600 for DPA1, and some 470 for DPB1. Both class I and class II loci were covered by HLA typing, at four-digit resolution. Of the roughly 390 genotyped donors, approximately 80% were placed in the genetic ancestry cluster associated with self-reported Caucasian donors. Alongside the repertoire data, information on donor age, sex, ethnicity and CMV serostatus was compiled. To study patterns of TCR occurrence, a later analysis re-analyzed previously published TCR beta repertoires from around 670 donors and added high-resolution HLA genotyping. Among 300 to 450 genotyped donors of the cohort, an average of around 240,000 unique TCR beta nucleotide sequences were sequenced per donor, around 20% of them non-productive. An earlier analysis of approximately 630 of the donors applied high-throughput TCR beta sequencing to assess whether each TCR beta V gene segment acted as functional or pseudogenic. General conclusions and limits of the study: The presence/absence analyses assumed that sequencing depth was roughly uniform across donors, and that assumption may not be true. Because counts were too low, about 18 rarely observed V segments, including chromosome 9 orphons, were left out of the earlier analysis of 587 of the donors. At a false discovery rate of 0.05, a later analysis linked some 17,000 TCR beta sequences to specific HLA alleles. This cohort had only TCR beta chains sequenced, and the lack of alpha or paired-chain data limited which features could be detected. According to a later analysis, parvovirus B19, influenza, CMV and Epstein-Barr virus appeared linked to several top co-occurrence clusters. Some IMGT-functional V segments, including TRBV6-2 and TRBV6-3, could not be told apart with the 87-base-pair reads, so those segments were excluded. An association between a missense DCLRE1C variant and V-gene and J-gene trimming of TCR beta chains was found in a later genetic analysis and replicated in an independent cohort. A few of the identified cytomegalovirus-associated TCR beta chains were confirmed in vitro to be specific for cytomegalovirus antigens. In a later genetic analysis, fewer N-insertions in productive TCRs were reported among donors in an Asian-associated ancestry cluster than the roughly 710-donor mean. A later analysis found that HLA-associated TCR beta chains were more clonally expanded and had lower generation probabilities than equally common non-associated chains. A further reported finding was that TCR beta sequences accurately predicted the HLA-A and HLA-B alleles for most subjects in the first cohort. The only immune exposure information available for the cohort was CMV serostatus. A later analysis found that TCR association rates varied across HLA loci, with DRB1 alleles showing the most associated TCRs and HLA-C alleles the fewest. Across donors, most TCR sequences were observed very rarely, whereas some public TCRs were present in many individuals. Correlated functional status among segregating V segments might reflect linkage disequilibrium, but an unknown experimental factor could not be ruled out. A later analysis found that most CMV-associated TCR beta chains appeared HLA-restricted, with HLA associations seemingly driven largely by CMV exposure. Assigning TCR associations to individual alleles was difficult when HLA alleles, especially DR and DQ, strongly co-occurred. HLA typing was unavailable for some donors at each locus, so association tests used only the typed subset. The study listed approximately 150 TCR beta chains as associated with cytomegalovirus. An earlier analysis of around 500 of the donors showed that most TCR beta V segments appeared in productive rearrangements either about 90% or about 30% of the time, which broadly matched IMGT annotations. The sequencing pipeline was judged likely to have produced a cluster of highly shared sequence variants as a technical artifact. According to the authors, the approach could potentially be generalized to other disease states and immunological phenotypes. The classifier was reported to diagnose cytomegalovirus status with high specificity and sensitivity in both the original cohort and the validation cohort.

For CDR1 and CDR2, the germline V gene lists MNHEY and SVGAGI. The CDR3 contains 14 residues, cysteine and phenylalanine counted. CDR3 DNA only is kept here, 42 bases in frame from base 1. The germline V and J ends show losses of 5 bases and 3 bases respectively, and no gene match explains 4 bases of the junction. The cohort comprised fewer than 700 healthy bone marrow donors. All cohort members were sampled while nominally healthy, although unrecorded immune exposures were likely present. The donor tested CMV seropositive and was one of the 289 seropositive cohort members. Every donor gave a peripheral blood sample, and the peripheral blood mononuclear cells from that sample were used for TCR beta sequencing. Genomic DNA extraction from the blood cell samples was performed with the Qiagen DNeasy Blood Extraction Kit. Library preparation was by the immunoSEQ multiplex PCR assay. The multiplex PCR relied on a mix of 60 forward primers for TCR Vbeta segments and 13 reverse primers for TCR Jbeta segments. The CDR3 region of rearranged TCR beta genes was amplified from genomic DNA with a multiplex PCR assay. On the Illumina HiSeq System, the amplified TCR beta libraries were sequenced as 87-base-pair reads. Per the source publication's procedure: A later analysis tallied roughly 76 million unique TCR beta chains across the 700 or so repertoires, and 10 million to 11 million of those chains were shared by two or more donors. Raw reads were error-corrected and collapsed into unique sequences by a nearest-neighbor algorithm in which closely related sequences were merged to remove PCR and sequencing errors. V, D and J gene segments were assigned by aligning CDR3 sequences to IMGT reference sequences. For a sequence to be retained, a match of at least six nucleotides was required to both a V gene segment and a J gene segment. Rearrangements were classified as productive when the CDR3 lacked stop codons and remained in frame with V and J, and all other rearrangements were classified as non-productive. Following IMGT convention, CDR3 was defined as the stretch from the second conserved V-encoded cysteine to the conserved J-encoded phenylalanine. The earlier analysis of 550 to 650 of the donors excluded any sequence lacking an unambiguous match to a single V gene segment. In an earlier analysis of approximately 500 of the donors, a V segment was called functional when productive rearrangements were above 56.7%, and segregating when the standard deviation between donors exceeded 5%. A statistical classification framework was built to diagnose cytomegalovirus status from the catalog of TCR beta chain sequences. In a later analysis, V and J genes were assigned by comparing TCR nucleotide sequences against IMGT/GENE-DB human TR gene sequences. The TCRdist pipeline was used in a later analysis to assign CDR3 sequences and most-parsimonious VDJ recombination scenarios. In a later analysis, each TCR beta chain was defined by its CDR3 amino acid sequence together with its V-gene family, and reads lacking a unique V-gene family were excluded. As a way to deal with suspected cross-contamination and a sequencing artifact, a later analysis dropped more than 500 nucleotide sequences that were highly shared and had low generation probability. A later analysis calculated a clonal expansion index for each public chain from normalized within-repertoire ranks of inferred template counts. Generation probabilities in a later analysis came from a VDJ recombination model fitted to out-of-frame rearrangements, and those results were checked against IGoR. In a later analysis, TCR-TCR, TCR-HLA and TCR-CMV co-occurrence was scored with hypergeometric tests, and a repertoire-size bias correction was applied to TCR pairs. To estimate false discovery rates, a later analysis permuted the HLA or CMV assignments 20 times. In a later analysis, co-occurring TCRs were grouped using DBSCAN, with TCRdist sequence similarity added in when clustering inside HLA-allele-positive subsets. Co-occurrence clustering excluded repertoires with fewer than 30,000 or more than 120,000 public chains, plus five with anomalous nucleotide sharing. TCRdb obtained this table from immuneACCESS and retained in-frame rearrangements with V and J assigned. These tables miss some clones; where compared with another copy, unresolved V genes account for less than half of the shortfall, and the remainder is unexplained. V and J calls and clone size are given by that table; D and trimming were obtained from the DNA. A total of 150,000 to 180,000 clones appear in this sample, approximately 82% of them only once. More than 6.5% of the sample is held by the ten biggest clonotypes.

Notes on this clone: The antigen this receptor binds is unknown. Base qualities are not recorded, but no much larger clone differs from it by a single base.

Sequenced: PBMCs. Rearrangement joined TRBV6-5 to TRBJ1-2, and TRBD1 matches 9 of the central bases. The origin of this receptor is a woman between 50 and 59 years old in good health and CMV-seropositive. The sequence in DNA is TGTGCCAGCAGTGACAGGGGGGAGGACTATGGCTACACCTTC. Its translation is CASSDRGEDYGYTF.